This T cell receptor (beta chain) was profiled in a study of siplizumab effects on memory and regulatory T cells. This CDR3 has 14 amino acids. Germline lookup yields CDR1 MNHNS and CDR2 SASEGT. V shed 6 bases and J 8 bases; nucleotides not matched to a gene: 8. Study results and caveats: The naive T cell population seemed more diverse than memory cells and seemed a major contributor to the alloresponse.

Measured with immunoSEQ multiplex PCR; TCRdb has only the in-frame clones, and not every one. The repertoire holds 85,000 to 130,000 clones, with over 90% as singletons. As regards this clone: Its antigen is unidentified.

The rearrangement joins TRBV6-1 to TRBJ1-2; 11 nucleotides agree with TRBD1. The sample was Tregs sorted from blood. The sequence was collected from a human donor in good health. The chain's CDR3 is CASSRTGGLEGYTF. DNA for the CDR3: TGTGCCAGCAGCCGGACAGGGGGCCTTGAAGGCTACACCTTC.